These T cell receptor beta chains were read from a single sample in a study of T-cell reconstitution after alpha-beta-depleted transplantation in children. MiXCR was run by TCRdb on the PCR reads, yielding one entry per CDR3 protein. Of 140,000 to 150,000 distinct CDR3 sequences in the sample, 8.5% to 10% were seen once. The source material was PBMCs, mostly from graft donor cells, sampled 180 days after TCRalphabeta/CD19-depleted stem cell transplant. The receptors stem from a female patient aged 2-9 years who had a stem cell transplant for congenital amegakaryocytic thrombocytopenia, so the T cells may come from the graft donor. CDR3s include the opening cysteine and the closing phenylalanine or tryptophan. D genes are given only for firm matches. Clone size is shown for a subset of rows, as once, few, many or a class of expanded clone.

V	J	size	D	DNA	CDR3
TRBV20-1	TRBJ1-5	many	NA	TGCAGTGCTGGGACGGTCAGCAATCAGCCCCAGCATTTT	CSAGTVSNQPQHF
TRBV7-2	TRBJ2-1	NA	TRBD2	TGTGCCAGCAGCTTAGCACCGGGACTAGCGGGAGACGTTCTCTTC	CASSLAPGLAGDVLF
TRBV20-1	TRBJ1-5	many	TRBD1	TGCAGTGCTAGCCTGGACAGGGGGAATCAGCCCCAGCATTTT	CSASLDRGNQPQHF
TRBV5-1	TRBJ1-1	many	NA	TGCGCCAGCAGTTCGGGAGCTTTGAACACTGAAGCTTTCTTT	CASSSGALNTEAFF
TRBV7-3	TRBJ2-1	many	NA	TGTGCCAGCAGCTTAAACGTTAGAGGTGAGCAGTTCTTC	CASSLNVRGEQFF
TRBV30	TRBJ2-7	few	NA	TGTGCCTGGAGTATCAGGGGCCCCTACGAGCAGTACTTC	CAWSIRGPYEQYF
TRBV7-8	TRBJ2-2	many	NA	TGTGCCAGCAGCTTAGGCCCGCAGGGGATCGGGGAGCTGTTTTTT	CASSLGPQGIGELFF
TRBV20-1	TRBJ2-7	many	NA	TGCAGTGCCCCGGACAGTTGGGGGTACTACGAGCAGTACTTC	CSAPDSWGYYEQYF
TRBV18	TRBJ2-7	NA	TRBD2	TGTGCCAGCTCACCAGGGGCAGGGAGGGGCTACGAGCAGTACTTC	CASSPGAGRGYEQYF
TRBV12-3/TRBV12-4	TRBJ2-5	NA	NA	TGTGCCAGCAGTTTCAGGGGCGGGGAGACCCAGTACTTC	CASSFRGGETQYF
TRBV5-5	TRBJ2-7	NA	TRBD2	TGTGCCAGCAGACGTACTAGCGACTCCTACGAGCAGTACTTC	CASRRTSDSYEQYF
TRBV20-1	TRBJ2-5	many	NA	TGCAGTGCTAGAGGCCTACAGGGTTTCAAGGAGACCCAGTACTTC	CSARGLQGFKETQYF
TRBV27	TRBJ2-1	NA	TRBD2	TGTGCCAGCAGTCCTTACGGACTAGCGGGAGGGTACAATGAGCAGTTCTTC	CASSPYGLAGGYNEQFF
TRBV2	TRBJ2-3	many	NA	TGTGCCAGCTCCCGGGACAAACAAAGCACAGATACGCAGTATTTT	CASSRDKQSTDTQYF
TRBV4-1	TRBJ1-5	few	NA	TGCGCCAGCAGCCAAGCAGGGCTTGGTCAGCCCCAGCATTTT	CASSQAGLGQPQHF
TRBV5-1	TRBJ1-1	many	NA	TGCGCCAGCAGCTTGGGGGGAGGAGGGAACACTGAAGCTTTCTTT	CASSLGGGGNTEAFF
TRBV6-2/TRBV6-3	TRBJ2-1	many	TRBD2	TGTGCCAGCGACCCCACGGGCCCTAGCGGGAGTTTCTACAATGAGCAGTTCTTC	CASDPTGPSGSFYNEQFF
TRBV6-5	TRBJ2-5	NA	NA	TGTGCCAGCATTAAGGGGGGGTACCAAGAGACCCAGTACTTC	CASIKGGYQETQYF
TRBV27	TRBJ2-6	NA	TRBD1	TGTGCCAGCAGTTTCGGGACAGGGGGCCCTGGGGCCAACGTCCTGACTTTC	CASSFGTGGPGANVLTF
TRBV29-1	TRBJ2-5	few	TRBD2	TGCAGCGCCTCAGATCCCCAGCGGGAGTCAGAGACCCAGTACTTC	CSASDPQRESETQYF
TRBV12-3/TRBV12-4	TRBJ2-1	many	TRBD2	TGTGCCAGCAGTTTTATACTAGCGGGAGCTGGGGAGCAGTTCTTC	CASSFILAGAGEQFF
TRBV7-3	TRBJ2-3	NA	NA	TGTGCCAGCAGCTCCAAAGGAACAGATACGCAGTATTTT	CASSSKGTDTQYF
TRBV12-3/TRBV12-4	TRBJ2-2	many	NA	TGTGCCAGCAGCCATACAGGGATCTACACCGGGGAGCTGTTTTTT	CASSHTGIYTGELFF
TRBV5-5	TRBJ2-5	many	TRBD2	TGTGCCAGCAGCTTTAGGAGACTAGCGGGAGAGATGCGAGAGACCCAGTACTTC	CASSFRRLAGEMRETQYF
TRBV20-1	TRBJ2-7	few	NA	TGCAGTGCAAGGGACAAGGGCTCCTACGAGCAGTACTTC	CSARDKGSYEQYF
TRBV5-1	TRBJ2-1	NA	TRBD2	TGCGCCAGCAGCTCAGGGACTAGCGGGAGGCCAAGGTATGAGCAGTTCTTC	CASSSGTSGRPRYEQFF
TRBV12-3/TRBV12-4	TRBJ1-3	many	NA	TGTGCCAGCAGAAGCTCTGGAAACACCATATATTTT	CASRSSGNTIYF
TRBV7-6	TRBJ1-4	many	NA	TGTGCCAGCAGCTCAAGATACAGAACTAATGAAAAACTGTTTTTT	CASSSRYRTNEKLFF
TRBV4-1	TRBJ1-4	many	TRBD1	TGCGCCAGCAGCCAACCCGGGACAGGATCGAGGGCTAATGAAAAACTGTTTTTT	CASSQPGTGSRANEKLFF
TRBV5-1	TRBJ1-1	NA	NA	TGCGCCAGCAGCTTTACAGGACGGGAGACTGAAGCTTTCTTT	CASSFTGRETEAFF
TRBV9	TRBJ2-1	many	TRBD2	TGTGCCAGCAGCGTAGGAGTAGCGGGAGAGGATGAGCAGTTCTTC	CASSVGVAGEDEQFF
TRBV5-1	TRBJ2-7	few	NA	TGCGCCAGCAGACCCGGGACCCCGAGAAGCCACGAGCAGTACTTC	CASRPGTPRSHEQYF
TRBV12-3/TRBV12-4	TRBJ2-5	many	NA	TGTGCCAGCGGTTACCCGGGCAGGGAAGAGACCCAGTACTTC	CASGYPGREETQYF
TRBV7-2	TRBJ2-5	few	TRBD2	TGTGCCAGCAGTTTAGCGGGAGTAATCGAAGAGACCCAGTACTTC	CASSLAGVIEETQYF
TRBV14	TRBJ2-3	few	NA	TGTGCCAGCAGCTCGCAGGCTCCCAGTAGTACGCAGTATTTT	CASSSQAPSSTQYF
TRBV12-3/TRBV12-4	TRBJ1-5	many	TRBD1	TGTGCCAGCAGTTCGCTCTGGGACAGGGCGGGTTTCAATCAGCCCCAGCATTTT	CASSSLWDRAGFNQPQHF
TRBV12-3/TRBV12-4	TRBJ2-3	many	TRBD2	TGTGCCAGCAGTAACCAGCGGGGGGGCTTGAACACAGATACGCAGTATTTT	CASSNQRGGLNTDTQYF